The subject of this entry is one T cell receptor (beta chain). The sample comes from a study of blood T cell repertoires in COVID-19. Across the study: The United States, Italy and Spain provided the acute and convalescent COVID-19 samples. The cDNA or gDNA used as material had been derived from T cells, B-cell-depleted T cells, or PBMCs.

As originally analysed: Reference gene primers were amplified, and this amplification served to estimate nucleated cell counts. Data came from immunoSEQ multiplex PCR; TCRdb stores just in-frame clones and leaves some out. Clone size and the V and J calls come from that table; the DNA yielded D and trimming. The top ten hold around 9.1% of the sample, which has about 64,000 clones, around 90% seen once. This CDR3 contains 14 residues. V was pared by 3 bases and J by 3 bases, with 4 bases of the junction left unmatched. CDR1 and CDR2 from the germline V gene are DFQATT and SNEGSKA (reference sequence).

Sequenced input: peripheral blood. The rearrangement joins TRBV20-1 to TRBJ2-1, with TRBD2 identical over 8 bases. This clonotype was sampled from a woman at least 80 years old with active COVID-19. CDR3 DNA: TGCAGTGCTAGTTCCGGGACTAGCTACAATGAGCAGTTCTTC. Amino acids: CSASSGTSYNEQFF.